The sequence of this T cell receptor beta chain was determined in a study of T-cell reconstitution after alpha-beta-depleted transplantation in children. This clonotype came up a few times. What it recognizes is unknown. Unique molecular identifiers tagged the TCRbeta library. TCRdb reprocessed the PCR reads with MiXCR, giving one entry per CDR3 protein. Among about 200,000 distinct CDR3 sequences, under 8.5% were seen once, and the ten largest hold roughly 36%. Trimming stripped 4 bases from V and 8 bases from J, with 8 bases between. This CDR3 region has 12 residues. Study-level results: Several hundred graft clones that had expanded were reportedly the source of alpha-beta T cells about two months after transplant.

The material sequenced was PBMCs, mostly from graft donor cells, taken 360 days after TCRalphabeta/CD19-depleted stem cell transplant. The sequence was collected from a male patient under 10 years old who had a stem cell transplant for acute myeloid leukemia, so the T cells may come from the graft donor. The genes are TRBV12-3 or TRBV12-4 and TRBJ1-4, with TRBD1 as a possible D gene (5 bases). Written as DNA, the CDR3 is TGTGCCAGCAGTTGGGACTTCGAAAAACTGTTTTTT. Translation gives CASSWDFEKLFF.